This T cell receptor (beta chain) derives from a study of spatial heterogeneity in lung cancer. Study-level information: Correlation of TCR transcript counts in tumor regions with a T cell module score from matched bulk RNA-seq was strong.

This clonotype counts as medium-sized. Antigen: not known. Every molecule of TCR cDNA had its own unique molecular identifier. TCRdb passed the 5' RACE reads through MiXCR, listing each CDR3 protein once. The table has roughly 2,000 distinct CDR3 sequences, roughly 3% seen once; the top ten hold 12%. Study-wide results and caveats: Counts of expanded intratumoral alpha and beta TCRs tracked tumor mutation counts.

V dropped 3 bases and J dropped 10 bases, with 13 bases sitting between them. This CDR3 has 14 residues. The time point was: sample taken at primary tumor resection. Whole RNA obtained from tumor, nontumor lung or frozen PBMC underwent sequencing without sorting. The sequences come from lung tumor tissue, collected at surgery. The sequence was collected from a female donor with early-stage non-small cell lung cancer. This rearrangement joins TRBV12-3 or TRBV12-4 to TRBJ1-6; possibly TRBD1 for D (6 bases). The CDR3 loop is CASSFGGRESPLHF. The CDR3 nucleotides are TGTGCCAGCAGTTTTGGGGGGCGAGAATCACCCCTCCACTTT.